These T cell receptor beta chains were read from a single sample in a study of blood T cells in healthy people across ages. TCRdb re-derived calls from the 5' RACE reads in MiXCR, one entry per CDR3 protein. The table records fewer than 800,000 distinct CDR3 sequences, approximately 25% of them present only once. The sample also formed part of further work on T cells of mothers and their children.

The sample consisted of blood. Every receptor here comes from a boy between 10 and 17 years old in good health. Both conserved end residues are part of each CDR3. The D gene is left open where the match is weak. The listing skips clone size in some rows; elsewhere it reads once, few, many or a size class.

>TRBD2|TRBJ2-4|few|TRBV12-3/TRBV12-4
CASTTGLAGGLAKNIQYF
TGTGCCAGCACCACGGGACTAGCGGGAGGGTTGGCCAAAAACATTCAGTACTTC
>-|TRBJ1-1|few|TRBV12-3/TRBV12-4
CASSPGAGWSTEAFF
TGTGCCAGCAGTCCCGGGGCAGGGTGGAGCACTGAAGCTTTCTTT
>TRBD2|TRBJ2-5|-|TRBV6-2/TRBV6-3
CASSYVSGGASETQYF
TGTGCCAGCAGTTACGTTAGCGGGGGGGCCTCAGAGACCCAGTACTTC
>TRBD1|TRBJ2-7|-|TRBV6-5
CASRQGSEQYF
TGTGCCTCCAGACAGGGAAGCGAGCAGTACTTC
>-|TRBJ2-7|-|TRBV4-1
CASSPSGGPLPYEQYF
TGCGCCAGCAGCCCCTCCGGGGGGCCGTTACCCTACGAGCAGTACTTC
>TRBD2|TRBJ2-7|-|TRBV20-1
CSARIVGGTYEQYF
TGCAGTGCTAGAATCGTGGGAGGGACCTACGAGCAGTACTTC
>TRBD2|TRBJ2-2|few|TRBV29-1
CSVVASGRETGELFF
TGCAGCGTTGTAGCTAGCGGGAGAGAAACCGGGGAGCTGTTTTTT
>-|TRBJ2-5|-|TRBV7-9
CASSTYREETQYF
TGTGCCAGCAGCACCTACAGGGAGGAGACCCAGTACTTC
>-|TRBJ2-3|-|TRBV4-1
CASSQGRDGGSYSTDTQYF
TGCGCCAGCAGCCAAGGCCGGGACGGGGGTTCTTATAGCACAGATACGCAGTATTTT
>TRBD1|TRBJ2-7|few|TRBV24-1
CATSAGQQGSHEQYF
TGTGCCACCAGTGCGGGGCAACAGGGGAGCCACGAGCAGTACTTC
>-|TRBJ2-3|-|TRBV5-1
CASSPGAQTDTQYF
TGCGCCAGCAGCCCGGGAGCTCAGACAGATACGCAGTATTTT
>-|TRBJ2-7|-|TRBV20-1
CSAKDWGDYEQYF
TGCAGTGCTAAGGACTGGGGAGACTACGAGCAGTACTTC
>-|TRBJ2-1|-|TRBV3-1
CASSQGPGTYNEQFF
TGTGCCAGCAGCCAGGGGCCGGGAACCTACAATGAGCAGTTCTTC
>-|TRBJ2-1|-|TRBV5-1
CASSLRTRNEQFF
TGCGCCAGCAGCTTGCGAACTAGGAATGAGCAGTTCTTC
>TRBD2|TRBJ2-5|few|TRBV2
CARRLAGEETQYF
TGTGCCAGACGACTAGCGGGAGAAGAGACCCAGTACTTC
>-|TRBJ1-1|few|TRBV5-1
CASAITTGLTEAFF
TGCGCCAGCGCGATTACGACAGGTCTTACTGAAGCTTTCTTT
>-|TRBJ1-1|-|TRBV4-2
CASSQAQVGENTEAFF
TGTGCCAGCAGCCAAGCCCAGGTGGGGGAGAACACTGAAGCTTTCTTT
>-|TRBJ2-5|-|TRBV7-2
CASSLVLARQETQYF
TGTGCCAGTAGCTTAGTCCTAGCCCGCCAAGAGACCCAGTACTTC
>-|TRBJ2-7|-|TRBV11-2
CASSLGGNVYEQYF
TGTGCCAGCAGCTTAGGGGGAAATGTGTACGAGCAGTACTTC
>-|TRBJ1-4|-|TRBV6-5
CASSPTSRNEKLFF
TGTGCCAGCAGCCCAACGAGCAGGAATGAAAAACTGTTTTTT
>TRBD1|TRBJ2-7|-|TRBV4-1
CASSHVRTGGYEQYF
TGCGCCAGCAGCCACGTGAGGACAGGGGGGTACGAGCAGTACTTC
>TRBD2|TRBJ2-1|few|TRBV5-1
CASSLGTSGVWNEQFF
TGCGCCAGCAGCTTGGGGACTAGCGGGGTATGGAATGAGCAGTTCTTC
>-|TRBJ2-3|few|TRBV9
CASSVEGVDTDTQYF
TGTGCCAGCAGCGTAGAAGGGGTTGACACAGATACGCAGTATTTT
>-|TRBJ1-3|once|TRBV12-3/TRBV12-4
CASSPREGRNTIYF
TGTGCCAGCAGTCCTCGGGAGGGCCGAAACACCATATATTTT
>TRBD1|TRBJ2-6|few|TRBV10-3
CAISGTEITRSSGANVLTF
TGTGCCATCAGCGGGACAGAGATCACCCGGTCATCTGGGGCCAACGTCCTGACTTTC
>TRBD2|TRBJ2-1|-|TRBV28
CASSLEGLSLQFF
TGTGCCAGCAGTTTGGAGGGACTAAGCCTGCAGTTCTTC
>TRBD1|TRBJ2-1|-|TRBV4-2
CASSQGQGRSNEQFF
TGTGCCAGCAGCCAAGGACAGGGACGGAGCAATGAGCAGTTCTTC
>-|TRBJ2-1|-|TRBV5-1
CASSGPDRSYNEQFF
TGCGCCAGCAGCGGCCCCGACAGGTCCTACAATGAGCAGTTCTTC
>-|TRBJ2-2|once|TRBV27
CASEGGIGELFF
TGTGCCAGCGAGGGTGGGATCGGGGAGCTGTTTTTT
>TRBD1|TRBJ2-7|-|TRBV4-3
CASSGTGADEQYF
TGCGCCAGCAGCGGGACAGGGGCCGACGAGCAGTACTTC
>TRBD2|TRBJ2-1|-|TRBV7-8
CASSLVAGGLDEQFF
TGTGCCAGCAGCTTAGTAGCGGGAGGTCTTGATGAGCAGTTCTTC
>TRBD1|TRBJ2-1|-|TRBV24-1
CATKEQGSHEQFF
TGTGCCACCAAGGAACAGGGGTCCCATGAGCAGTTCTTC
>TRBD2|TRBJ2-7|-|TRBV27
CASSFGTSGSYNEQYF
TGTGCCAGCAGTTTCGGGACTAGCGGGAGTTACAACGAGCAGTACTTC
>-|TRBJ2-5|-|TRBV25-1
CASSDVSGTQYF
TGTGCCAGCAGTGACGTTTCGGGGACCCAGTACTTC
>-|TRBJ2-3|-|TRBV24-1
CATSDLPGTGGDTQYF
TGTGCCACCAGTGACCTCCCGGGAACCGGGGGAGATACGCAGTATTTT
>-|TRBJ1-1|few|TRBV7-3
CASSLKRGTEAFF
TGTGCCAGCAGCTTAAAGAGGGGCACTGAAGCTTTCTTT
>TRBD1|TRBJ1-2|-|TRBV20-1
CSAGTGLGGYTF
TGCAGTGCTGGGACAGGGTTGGGGGGCTACACCTTC
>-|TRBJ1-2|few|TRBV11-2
CASSLNSGQSYGYTF
TGTGCCAGCAGCTTAAACTCAGGACAGTCCTATGGCTACACCTTT
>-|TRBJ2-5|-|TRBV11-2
CASSHRAAIPGYLETQYF
TGTGCCAGCAGCCACCGGGCAGCCATACCAGGGTATCTAGAGACCCAGTACTTC
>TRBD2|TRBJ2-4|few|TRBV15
CATSRVLLAGEQNIQYF
TGTGCCACCAGCAGAGTACTACTAGCGGGGGAACAAAACATTCAGTACTTC
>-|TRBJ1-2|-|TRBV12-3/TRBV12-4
CASSLRKSNYGYTF
TGTGCCAGCAGTTTGAGAAAGAGTAACTATGGCTACACCTTC
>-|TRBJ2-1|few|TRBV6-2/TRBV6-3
CASSYSFVNEQFF
TGTGCCAGCAGTTACTCATTCGTCAATGAGCAGTTCTTC
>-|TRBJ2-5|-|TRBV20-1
CSATGQLGETQYF
TGCAGTGCTACTGGACAGTTGGGAGAGACCCAGTACTTC
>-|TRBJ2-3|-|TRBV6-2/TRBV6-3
CASFVGGVKDTQYF
TGTGCCAGCTTCGTGGGCGGAGTGAAAGATACGCAGTATTTT